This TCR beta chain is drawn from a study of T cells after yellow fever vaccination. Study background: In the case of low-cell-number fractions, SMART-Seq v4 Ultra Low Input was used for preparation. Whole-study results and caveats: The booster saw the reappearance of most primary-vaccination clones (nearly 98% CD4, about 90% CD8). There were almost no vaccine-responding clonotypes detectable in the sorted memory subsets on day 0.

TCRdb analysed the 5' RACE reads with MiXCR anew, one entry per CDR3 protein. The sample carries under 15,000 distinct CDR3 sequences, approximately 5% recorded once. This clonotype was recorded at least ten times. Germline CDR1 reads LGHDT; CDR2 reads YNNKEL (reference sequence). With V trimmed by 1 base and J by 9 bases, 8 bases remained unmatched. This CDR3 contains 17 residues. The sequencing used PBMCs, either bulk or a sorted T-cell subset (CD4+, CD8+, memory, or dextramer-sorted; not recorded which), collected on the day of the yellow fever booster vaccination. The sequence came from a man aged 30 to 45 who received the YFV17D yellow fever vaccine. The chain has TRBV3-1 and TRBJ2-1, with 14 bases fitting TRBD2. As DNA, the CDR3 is TGTGCCAGCAGCCAAGGGATCGGGACTAGCGGGAGCGGTGAGCAGTTCTTC. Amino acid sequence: CASSQGIGTSGSGEQFF.